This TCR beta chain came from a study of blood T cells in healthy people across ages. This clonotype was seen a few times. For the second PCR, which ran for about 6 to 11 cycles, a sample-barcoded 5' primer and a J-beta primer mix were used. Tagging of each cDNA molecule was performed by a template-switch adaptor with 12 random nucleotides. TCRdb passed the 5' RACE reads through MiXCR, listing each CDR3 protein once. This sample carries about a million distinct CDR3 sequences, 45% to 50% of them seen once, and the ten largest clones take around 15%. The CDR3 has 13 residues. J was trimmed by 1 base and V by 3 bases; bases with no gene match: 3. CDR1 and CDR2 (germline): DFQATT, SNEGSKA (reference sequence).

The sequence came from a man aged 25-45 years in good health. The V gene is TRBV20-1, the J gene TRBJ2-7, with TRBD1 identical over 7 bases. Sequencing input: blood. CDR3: CSASYRGSYEQYF. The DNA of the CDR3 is TGCAGTGCTAGTTACAGGGGTTCCTACGAGCAGTACTTC.